This entry concerns a single TCR beta chain. This sample is drawn from a study of T cell changes during pregnancy in multiple sclerosis. Repertoires were generated with immunoSEQ multiplex PCR, while TCRdb's copy carries only in-frame clones and drops some. Among under 40,000 clones listed, more than 75% were seen once. This CDR3 is 11 amino acids long. Germline CDR1 is MNHNY and CDR2 is SVGAGI (reference sequence). V was pared by 7 bases and J by 4 bases, with 7 bases between. The receptor was derived from a female donor in good health, enrolled as a control in a pregnancy study. The source material was peripheral blood, sampled in the second trimester of pregnancy. The chain combines TRBV6-6 with TRBJ2-5; D call uncertain. CDR3 in DNA: TGTGCCAGCACCCACGGAGAGACCCAGTACTTC. Translated: CASTHGETQYF.